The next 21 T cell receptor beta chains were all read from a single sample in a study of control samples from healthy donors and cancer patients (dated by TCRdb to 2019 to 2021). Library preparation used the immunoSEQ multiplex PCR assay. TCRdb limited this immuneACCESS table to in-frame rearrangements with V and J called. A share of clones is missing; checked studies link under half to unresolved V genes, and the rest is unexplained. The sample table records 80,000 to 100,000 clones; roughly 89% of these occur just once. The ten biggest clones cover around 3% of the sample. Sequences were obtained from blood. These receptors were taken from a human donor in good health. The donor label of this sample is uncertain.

CDR3 sequence: CASSELGGVGYEQYF. The CDR3 DNA follows: TGTGCCAGCAGTGAACTGGGGGGAGTGGGCTACGAGCAGTACTTC. V gene TRBV6-1 combines with J gene TRBJ2-7; weak D call: TRBD2 (6 bases). In germline, CDR1 is MNHNS, CDR2 SASEGT. The CDR3 runs 15 residues. V dropped 2 bases and J dropped 3 bases, with 14 bases sitting between them.

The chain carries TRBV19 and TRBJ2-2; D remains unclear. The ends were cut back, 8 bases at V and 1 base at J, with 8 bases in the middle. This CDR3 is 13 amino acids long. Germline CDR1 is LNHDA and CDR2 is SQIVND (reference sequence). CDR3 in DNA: TGTGCCAGTCGCTTCCAGAACACCGGGGAGCTGTTTTTT. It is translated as CASRFQNTGELFF.

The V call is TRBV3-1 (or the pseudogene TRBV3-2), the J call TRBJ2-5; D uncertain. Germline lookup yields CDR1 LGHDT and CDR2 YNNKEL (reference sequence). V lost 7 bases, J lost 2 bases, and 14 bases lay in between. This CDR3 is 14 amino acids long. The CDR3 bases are TGTGCCAGCAAAACCGAACGGGTACAAGAGACCCAGTACTTC. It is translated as CASKTERVQETQYF.

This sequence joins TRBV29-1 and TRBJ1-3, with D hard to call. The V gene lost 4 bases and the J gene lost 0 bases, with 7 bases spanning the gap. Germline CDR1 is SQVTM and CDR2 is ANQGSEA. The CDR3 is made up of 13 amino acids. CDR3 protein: CSVGADSGNTIYF. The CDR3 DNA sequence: TGCAGCGTTGGGGCCGACTCTGGAAACACCATATATTTT.

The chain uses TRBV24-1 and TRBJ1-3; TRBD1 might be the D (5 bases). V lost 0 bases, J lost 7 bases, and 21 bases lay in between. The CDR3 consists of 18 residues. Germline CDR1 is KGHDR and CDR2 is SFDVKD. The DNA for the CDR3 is TGTGCCACCAGTGATTTGCGGCTTCGGACAAGGGGTGATAACACCATATATTTT. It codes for CATSDLRLRTRGDNTIYF.

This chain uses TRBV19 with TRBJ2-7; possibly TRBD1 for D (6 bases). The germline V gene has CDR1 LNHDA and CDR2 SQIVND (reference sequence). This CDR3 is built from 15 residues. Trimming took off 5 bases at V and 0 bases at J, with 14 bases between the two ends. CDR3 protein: CASSPAQGSSYEQYF. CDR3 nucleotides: TGTGCCAGTAGTCCAGCACAGGGTTCCTCCTACGAGCAGTACTTC.

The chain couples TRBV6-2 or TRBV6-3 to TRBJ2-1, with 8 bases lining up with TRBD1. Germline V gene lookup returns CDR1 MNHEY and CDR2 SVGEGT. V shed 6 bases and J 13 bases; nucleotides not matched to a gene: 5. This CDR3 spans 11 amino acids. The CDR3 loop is CASSTGQEQFF. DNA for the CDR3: TGTGCCAGCAGCACGGGACAGGAACAGTTCTTC.

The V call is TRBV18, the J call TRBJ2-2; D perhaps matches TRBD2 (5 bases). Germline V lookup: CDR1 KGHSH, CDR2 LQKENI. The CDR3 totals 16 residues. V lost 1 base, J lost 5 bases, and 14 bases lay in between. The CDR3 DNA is TGTGCCAGCTCACCACTTGATGTTGGAGGTACCGGGGAGCTGTTTTTT. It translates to CASSPLDVGGTGELFF.

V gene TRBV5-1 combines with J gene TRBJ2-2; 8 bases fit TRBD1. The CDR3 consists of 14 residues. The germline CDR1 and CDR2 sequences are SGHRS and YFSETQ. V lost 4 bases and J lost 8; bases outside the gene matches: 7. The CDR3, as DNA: TGCGCCAGCAGCAAGGACAGGGAGATAGGGGAGCTGTTTTTT. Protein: CASSKDREIGELFF.

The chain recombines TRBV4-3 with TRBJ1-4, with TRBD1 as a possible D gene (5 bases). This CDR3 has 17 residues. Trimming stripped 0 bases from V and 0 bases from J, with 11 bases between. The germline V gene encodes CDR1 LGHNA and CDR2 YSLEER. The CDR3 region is CASSQDDRRATNEKLFF. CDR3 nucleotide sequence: TGCGCCAGCAGCCAAGATGACAGAAGAGCAACTAATGAAAAACTGTTTTTT.

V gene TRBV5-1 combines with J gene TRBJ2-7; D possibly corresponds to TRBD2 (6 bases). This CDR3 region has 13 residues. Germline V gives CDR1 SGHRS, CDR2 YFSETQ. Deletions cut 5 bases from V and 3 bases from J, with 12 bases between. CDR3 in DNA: TGCGCCAGCAGGCGGGGAGATAACTACGAGCAGTACGTC. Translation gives CASRRGDNYEQYV.

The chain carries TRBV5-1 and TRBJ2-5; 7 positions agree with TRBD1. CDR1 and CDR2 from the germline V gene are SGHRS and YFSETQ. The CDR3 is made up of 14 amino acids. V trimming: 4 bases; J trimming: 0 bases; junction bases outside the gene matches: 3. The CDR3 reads CASSPQGDQETQYF. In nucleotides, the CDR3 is TGCGCCAGCAGCCCCCAGGGGGACCAAGAGACCCAGTACTTC.

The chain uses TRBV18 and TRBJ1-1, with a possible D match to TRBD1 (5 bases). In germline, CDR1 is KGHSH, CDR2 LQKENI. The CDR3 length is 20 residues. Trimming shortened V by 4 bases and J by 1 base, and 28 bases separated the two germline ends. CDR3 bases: TGTGCCAGCTCACTAAGGTTTCACAGTCTCTGGGGACGCGAGAACACTGAAGCTTTCTTT. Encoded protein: CASSLRFHSLWGRENTEAFF.

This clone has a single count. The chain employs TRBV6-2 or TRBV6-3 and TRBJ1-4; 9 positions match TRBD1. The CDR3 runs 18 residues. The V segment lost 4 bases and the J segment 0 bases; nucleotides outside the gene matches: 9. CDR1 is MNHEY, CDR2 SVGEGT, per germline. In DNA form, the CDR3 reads TGTGCCAGCAGTTCCGGGACAGGGAGTGCTCCAACTAATGAAAAACTGTTTTTT. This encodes CASSSGTGSAPTNEKLFF.

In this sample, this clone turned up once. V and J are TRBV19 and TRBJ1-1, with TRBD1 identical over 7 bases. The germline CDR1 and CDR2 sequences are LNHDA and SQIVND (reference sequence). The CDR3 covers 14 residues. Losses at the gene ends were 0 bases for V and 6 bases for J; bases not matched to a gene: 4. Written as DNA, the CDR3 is TGTGCCAGTAGTATAGATCCAGACAGGGCTGAAGCTTTCTTT. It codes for CASSIDPDRAEAFF.

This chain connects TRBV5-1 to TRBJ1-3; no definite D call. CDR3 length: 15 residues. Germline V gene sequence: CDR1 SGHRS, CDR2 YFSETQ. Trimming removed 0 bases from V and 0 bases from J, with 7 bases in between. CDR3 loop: CASSLGVISGNTIYF. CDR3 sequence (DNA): TGCGCCAGCAGCTTGGGCGTTATCTCTGGAAACACCATATATTTT. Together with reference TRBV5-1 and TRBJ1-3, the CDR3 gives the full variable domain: KAGVTQTPRYLIKTRGQQVTLSCSPISGHRSVSWYQQTPGQGLQFLFEYFSETQRNKGNFPGRFSGRQFSNSRSEMNVSTLELGDSALYLCASSLGVISGNTIYFGEGSWLTVV.

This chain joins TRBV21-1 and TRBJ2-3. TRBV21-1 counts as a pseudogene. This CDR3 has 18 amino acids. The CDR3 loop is CASSNGKGPKEVTDTQYF. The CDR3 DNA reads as TGTGCCAGCAGCAACGGCAAAGGGCCAAAAGAAGTCACAGATACGCAGTATTTT.

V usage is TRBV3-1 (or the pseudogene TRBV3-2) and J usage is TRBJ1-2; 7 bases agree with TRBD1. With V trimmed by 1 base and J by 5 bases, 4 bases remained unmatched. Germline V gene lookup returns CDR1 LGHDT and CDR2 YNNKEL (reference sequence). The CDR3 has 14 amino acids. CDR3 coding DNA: TGTGCCAGCAGCCAAGGGTCAGGGGGGTATGGCTACACCTTC. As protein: CASSQGSGGYGYTF.

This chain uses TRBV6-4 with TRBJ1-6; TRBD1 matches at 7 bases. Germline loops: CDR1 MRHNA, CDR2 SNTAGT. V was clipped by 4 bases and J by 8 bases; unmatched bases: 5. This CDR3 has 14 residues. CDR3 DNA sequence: TGTGCCAGCAGTGTGGGAGGGGGCGATTCACCCCTCCACTTT. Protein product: CASSVGGGDSPLHF.

In DNA form, the CDR3 reads TGTGCCCGCGAGCGGGGGGGCCTAGGACACAATGAGCAGTTCTTC. It specifies CARERGGLGHNEQFF. The rearrangement links TRBV5-5 to TRBJ2-1; the match to TRBD2 covers 10 bases. The CDR3 covers 15 residues. V lost 10 bases to trimming and J lost 5 bases; unmatched junction nucleotides: 12. Per germline, CDR1 SGHKS and CDR2 YYEKEE (reference sequence).

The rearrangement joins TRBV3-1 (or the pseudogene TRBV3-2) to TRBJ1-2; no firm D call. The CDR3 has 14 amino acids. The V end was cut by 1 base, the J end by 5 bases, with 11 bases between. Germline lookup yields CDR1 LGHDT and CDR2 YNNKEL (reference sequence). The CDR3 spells CASSQAATPYGYTF. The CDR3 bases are TGTGCCAGCAGCCAAGCTGCGACGCCTTATGGCTACACCTTC.